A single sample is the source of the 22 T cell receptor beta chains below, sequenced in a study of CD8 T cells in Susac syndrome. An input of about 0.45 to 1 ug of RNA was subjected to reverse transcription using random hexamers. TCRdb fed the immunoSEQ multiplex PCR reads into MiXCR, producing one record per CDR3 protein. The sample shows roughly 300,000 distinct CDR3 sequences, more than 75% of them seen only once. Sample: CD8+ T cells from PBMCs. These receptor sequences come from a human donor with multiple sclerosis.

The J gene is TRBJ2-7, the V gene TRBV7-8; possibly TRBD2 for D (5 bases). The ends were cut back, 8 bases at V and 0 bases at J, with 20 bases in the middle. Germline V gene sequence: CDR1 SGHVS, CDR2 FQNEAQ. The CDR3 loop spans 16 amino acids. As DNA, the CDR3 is TGTGCCAGCGGCCAACTTCAGCGGACGTCCTCCTACGAGCAGTACTTC. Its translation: CASGQLQRTSSYEQYF.

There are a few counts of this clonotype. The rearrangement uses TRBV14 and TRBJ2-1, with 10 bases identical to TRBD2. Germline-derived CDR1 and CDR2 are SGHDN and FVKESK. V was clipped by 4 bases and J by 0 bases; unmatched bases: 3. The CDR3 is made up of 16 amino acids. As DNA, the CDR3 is TGTGCCAGCAGCCCCCGACTAGCGGGCTCCTACAATGAGCAGTTCTTC. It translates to CASSPRLAGSYNEQFF.

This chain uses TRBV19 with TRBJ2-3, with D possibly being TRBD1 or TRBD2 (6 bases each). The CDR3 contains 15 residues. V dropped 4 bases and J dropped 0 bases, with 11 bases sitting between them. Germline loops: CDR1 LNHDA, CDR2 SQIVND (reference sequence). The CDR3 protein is CASSTGALSTDTQYF. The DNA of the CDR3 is TGTGCCAGTAGTACGGGGGCCCTTAGCACAGATACGCAGTATTTT.

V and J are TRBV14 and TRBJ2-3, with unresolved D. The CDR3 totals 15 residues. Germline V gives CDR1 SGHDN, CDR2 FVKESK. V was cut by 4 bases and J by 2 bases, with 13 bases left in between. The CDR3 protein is CASSRSLKNTDTQYF. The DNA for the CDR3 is TGTGCCAGCAGCCGGTCACTGAAAAACACAGATACGCAGTATTTT.

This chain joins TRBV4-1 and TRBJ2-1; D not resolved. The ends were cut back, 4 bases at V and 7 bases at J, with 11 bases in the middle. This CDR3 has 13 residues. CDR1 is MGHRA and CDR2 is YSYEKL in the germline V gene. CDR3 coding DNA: TGCGCCAGCAGCCTCGCATTGCCGAATGAGCAGTTCTTC. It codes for CASSLALPNEQFF.

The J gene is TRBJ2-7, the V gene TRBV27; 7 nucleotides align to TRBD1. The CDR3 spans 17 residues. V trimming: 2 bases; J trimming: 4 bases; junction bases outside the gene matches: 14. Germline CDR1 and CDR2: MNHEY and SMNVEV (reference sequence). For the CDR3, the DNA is TGTGCCAGCAGTTTAATTCTCACCACAGGGGTAGGGTACGAGCAGTACTTC. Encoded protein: CASSLILTTGVGYEQYF.

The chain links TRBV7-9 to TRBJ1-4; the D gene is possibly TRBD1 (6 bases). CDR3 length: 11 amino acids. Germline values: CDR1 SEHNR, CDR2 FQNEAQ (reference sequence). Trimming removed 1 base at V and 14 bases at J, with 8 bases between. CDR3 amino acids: CASSLGRGLFF. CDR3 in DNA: TGTGCCAGCAGCTTAGGAAGGGGGCTGTTTTTT.

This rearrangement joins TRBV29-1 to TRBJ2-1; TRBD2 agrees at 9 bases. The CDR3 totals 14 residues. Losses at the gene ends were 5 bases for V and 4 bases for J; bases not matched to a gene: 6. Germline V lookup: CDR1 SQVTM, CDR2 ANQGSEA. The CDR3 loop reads CSVSGTSRYNEQFF. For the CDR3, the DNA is TGCAGCGTTTCCGGGACTAGCCGGTACAATGAGCAGTTCTTC.

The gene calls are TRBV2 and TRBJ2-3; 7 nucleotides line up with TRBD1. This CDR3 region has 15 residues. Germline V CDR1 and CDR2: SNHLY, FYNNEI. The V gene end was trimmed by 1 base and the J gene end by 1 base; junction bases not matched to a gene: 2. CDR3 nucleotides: TGTGCCAGCAGTGAAGTCACAGGGGGCACAGATACGCAGTATTTT. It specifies CASSEVTGGTDTQYF.

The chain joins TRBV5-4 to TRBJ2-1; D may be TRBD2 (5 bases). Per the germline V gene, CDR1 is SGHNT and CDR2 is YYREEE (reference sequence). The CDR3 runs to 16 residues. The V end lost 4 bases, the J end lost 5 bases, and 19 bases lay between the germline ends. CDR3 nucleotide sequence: TGTGCCAGCAGCCCCGCGGGTGGGAGCGGCCACAATGAGCAGTTCTTC. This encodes CASSPAGGSGHNEQFF.

CDR3 protein: CAISEPAGTSPYEQYF. The CDR3, as DNA: TGTGCCATCAGTGAGCCCGCCGGGACTTCTCCCTACGAGCAGTACTTC. The gene calls are TRBV10-3 and TRBJ2-7; D is perhaps TRBD2 (6 bases). This CDR3 spans 16 amino acids. Trimming stripped 2 bases from V and 2 bases from J, with 16 bases between. The germline V gene encodes CDR1 ENHRY and CDR2 SYGVKD.

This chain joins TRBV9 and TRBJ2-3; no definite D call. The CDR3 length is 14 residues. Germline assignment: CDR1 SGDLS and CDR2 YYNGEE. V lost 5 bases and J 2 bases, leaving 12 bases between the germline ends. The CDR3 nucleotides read TGTGCCAGCAGTCCCCTGGCCGCCACAGATACGCAGTATTTT. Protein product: CASSPLAATDTQYF.

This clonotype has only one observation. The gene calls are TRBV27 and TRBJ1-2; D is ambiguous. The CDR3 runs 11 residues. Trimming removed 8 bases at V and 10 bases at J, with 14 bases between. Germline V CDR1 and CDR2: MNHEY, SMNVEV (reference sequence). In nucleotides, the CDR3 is TGTGCCAGCGCCGGACCAGGCTACTACACCTTC. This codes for CASAGPGYYTF.

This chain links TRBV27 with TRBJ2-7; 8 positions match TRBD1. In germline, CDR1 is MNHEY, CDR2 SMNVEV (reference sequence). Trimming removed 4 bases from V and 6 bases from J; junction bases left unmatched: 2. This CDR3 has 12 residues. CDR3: CASSSDRGEQYF. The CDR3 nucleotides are TGTGCCAGCAGTTCTGACAGGGGCGAGCAGTACTTC.

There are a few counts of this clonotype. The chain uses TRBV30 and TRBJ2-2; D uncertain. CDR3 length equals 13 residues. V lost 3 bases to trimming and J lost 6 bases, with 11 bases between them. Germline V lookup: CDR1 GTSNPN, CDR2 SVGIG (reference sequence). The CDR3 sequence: CAWSATQSGELFF. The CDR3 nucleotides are TGTGCCTGGAGCGCCACCCAGTCCGGGGAGCTGTTTTTT.

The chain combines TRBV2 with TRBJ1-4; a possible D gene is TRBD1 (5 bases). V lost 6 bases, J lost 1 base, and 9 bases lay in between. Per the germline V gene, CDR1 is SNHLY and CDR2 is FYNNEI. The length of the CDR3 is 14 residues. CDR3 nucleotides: TGTGCCAGCAGGAGCCAGGGAACTAATGAAAAACTGTTTTTT. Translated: CASRSQGTNEKLFF.

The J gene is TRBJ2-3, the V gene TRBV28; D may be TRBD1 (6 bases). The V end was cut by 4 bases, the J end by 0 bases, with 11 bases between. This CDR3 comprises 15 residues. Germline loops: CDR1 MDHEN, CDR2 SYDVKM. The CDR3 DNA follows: TGTGCCAGCAGTTCCCTTACAGGGAGCACAGATACGCAGTATTTT. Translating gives CASSSLTGSTDTQYF.

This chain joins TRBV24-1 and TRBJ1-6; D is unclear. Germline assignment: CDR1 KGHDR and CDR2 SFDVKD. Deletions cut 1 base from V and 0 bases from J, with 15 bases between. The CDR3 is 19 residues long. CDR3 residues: CATSDFSRSWSSYNSPLHF. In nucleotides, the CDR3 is TGTGCCACCAGTGATTTTAGTCGGAGTTGGAGCTCCTATAATTCACCCCTCCACTTT.

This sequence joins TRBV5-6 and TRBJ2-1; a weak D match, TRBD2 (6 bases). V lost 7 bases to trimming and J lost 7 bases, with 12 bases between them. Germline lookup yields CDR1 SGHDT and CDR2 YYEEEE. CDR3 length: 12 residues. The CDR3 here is CASAGGFNEQFF. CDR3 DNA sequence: TGTGCCAGCGCCGGGGGATTTAATGAGCAGTTCTTC.

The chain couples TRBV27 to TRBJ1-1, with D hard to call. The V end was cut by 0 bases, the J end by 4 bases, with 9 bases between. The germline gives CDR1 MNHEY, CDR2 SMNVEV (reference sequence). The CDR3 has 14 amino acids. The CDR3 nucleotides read TGTGCCAGCAGTTTATCTCTGGGGAGCACTGAAGCTTTCTTT. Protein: CASSLSLGSTEAFF.

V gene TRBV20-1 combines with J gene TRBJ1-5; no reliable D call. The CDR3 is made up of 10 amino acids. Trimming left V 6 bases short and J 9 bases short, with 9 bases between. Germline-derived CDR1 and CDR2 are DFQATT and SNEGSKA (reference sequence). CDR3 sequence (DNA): TGCAGTGCCGGCAGGTGGCCCCAGCATTTT. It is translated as CSAGRWPQHF.

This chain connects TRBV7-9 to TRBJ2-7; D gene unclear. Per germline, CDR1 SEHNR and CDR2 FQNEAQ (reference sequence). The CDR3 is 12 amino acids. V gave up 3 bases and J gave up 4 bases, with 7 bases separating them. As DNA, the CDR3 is TGTGCCAGCAGCTTTTCACAGTACGAGCAGTACTTC. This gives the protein CASSFSQYEQYF.